Described below is a single TCR beta chain sequence and its context. Its recognized antigen is unknown. The record originates from a study of monozygotic twins with inflammatory bowel disease (dated by TCRdb to about 2019). In terms of the full investigation: A total of 28 monozygotic twin pairs were included in the full study, comprising nine German pairs (four IBD-concordant, five IBD-discordant) and 19 IBD-discordant Danish pairs. The search for disease-associated traits relied mainly on comparing, within discordant pairs, IBD patients with their genetically identical healthy co-twins. Each individual had, on average, about 151 000 unique TCRalpha sequences and 181 000 unique TCRbeta sequences available for analysis. General conclusions and limits of the study: Measured by the inverse Simpson index, TCRbeta repertoire diversity was lower in IBD patients than in their healthy co-twins. Concordant and discordant twins showed no difference in repertoire similarity, possibly because of limited statistical power. The results gave no support for a single strong signal or clonotype linked to IBD. Distinction between different T cell subtypes could not be achieved in the analysis. Because patients received different immunosuppressive treatments, the repertoires may have picked up extra background noise and variability between individuals. Compared with healthy twins, IBD patients shared fewer clonotypes with other individuals, and the difference was most pronounced in patients with signs of disease activity.

Libraries were made using 5' RACE. For each TCR library, 3,500 to 4,500 ng of total RNA was used. For each sample, cDNA was synthesized in eight separate reactions using SMARTScribe reverse transcriptase. During cDNA synthesis, template switching introduced unique molecular identifiers that contained a 6-nucleotide sample barcode. Two nested PCRs of approximately 16 and 10 cycles amplified the TCRalpha and TCRbeta cDNA, and bead purification followed each PCR. Before amplification, cDNA was treated with uracil DNA-glycosylase and purified using the QIAquick PCR purification kit. The second PCR added Illumina TruSeq-compatible adapters along with sample-specific barcodes. TapeStation and Qubit were used to check library quality and concentration, and 5 to 5.5 ng of each library was pooled. The pooled libraries were sequenced with 2 x 100 bp reads and custom sequencing primers on an Illumina HiSeq2500 single-index Rapid Run. From the authors' description of their analysis: MiGEC version 1.2.6 was used for UMI-based consensus assembly, which corrected PCR and sequencing errors. MiXCR version 2.1.1 handled V(D)J alignment, clonotype assembly and CDR3 extraction. To normalise gene usage, clonotype sharing and MAIT/NKT TCR abundance, the analysis used the top 1000, 10 000 and 20 000 clonotypes per sample. After downsampling to 27 000 UMIs, diversity was calculated as the inverse Simpson index using the vegan R package. Statistical testing used paired Mann-Whitney U tests on the discordant twin pairs and applied Benjamini-Hochberg correction for multiple testing. Following TCRdb reprocessing, every CDR3 protein sequence forms one entry, and DNA is not provided. TCRdb's processing, not the study's, gives the V and J calls here. Per the sample table, the count is around 450,000 distinct CDR3 sequences. The ten largest make up more than 2% of the sample.

For CDR1 and CDR2, the germline V gene lists SGHDN and FVKESK. From its cysteine to its phenylalanine, the CDR3 spans 13 amino acids. No coding sequence is recorded. From each donor, an approximately 2.6 ml peripheral blood sample was collected into PAXgene tubes and kept at -80 degrees C. Without any T cell sorting, total RNA was extracted from whole blood using the PAXgene blood miRNA kit on an automated QIAcube. Peripheral blood from monozygotic twin pairs, either concordant or discordant for inflammatory bowel disease, underwent deep TCRalpha and TCRbeta repertoire profiling that used unique molecular barcoding. Smoking habits were recorded for all twin pairs, and individuals were classified as current, former or never smokers.

The TCR sequence derives from a human donor with ulcerative colitis or Crohn's disease, or a healthy co-twin of an affected twin (not recorded which). The specimen sequenced was blood. The V and J segments used are TRBV14 and TRBJ2-5. The CDR3 loop reads CASSRQPTETQYF.